This note documents a single T cell receptor beta chain sequence. Its antigen is not yet known. It has no much larger one-base neighbor in the sample; base qualities were not kept. This record belongs to a study of T cell responses to AZD1222 COVID-19 vaccine (TCRdb year 2021). In the study overall: A total of more than 230 trial participants underwent TCR sequencing, of whom 207 received two doses of AZD1222 and roughly 25 received two doses of the MenACWY control vaccine. Enrollment into the trials was organized by age into subgroups of 18-55, 56-69 and 70-plus years, and those subgroups contained around 150, 28 and 57 TCR-sequenced participants, respectively.

Points the paper makes about the study in general: Conclusions about previously exposed vaccinees are limited because only six or seven AZD1222 recipients were SARS-CoV-2 seropositive at baseline. Spike-specific TCR breadth and depth rose significantly after two AZD1222 doses compared with day 0 and with MenACWY recipients. The 56-69-year group was small, and its depth increase did not reach significance, likely because of low power. No day 14 peak-response samples were available, so repertoires were characterized only after the peak T cell response. Most participants were white British and females outnumbered males, and the authors suggested that clonal diversity may have been underestimated. Reportedly, close to half of the unique spike-specific TCRs recognized epitopes lying outside the regions that are mutated in the B.1.351 and B.1.1.7 variants. Vaccine-associated CD4 TCRs spanned the whole spike protein, with dominant responses in regions 160-218 and 743-854.

The CDR3 regions of human TCRbeta chains were subjected to immunosequencing. The study's own analysis went as follows. Repertoire TCRs were matched against a reference library of SARS-CoV-2-specific TCRs generated with the MIRA antigen-specificity platform. Breadth meant the fraction of unique TCRs that were SARS-CoV-2-associated, whereas depth meant the fraction of total T cells that were SARS-CoV-2-associated. Using the MIRA data, every spike-specific TCR was mapped to the spike region that the TCR reacted to and assigned to either a CD4 or a CD8 class. Log10-transformed breadth and depth values were compared by one-way ANOVA with Sidak's multiple comparisons tests. TCRdb obtained this table from immuneACCESS and retained in-frame rearrangements with V and J assigned. These tables miss some clones; where compared with another copy, unresolved V genes account for less than half of the shortfall, and the remainder is unexplained. The DNA gave D and trimming, while V, J and clone size come from that table. Within this sample are some 69,000 clones, with 83% of them counted one time only. The biggest ten clones account for approximately 23% of the sample.

Sample time point, as interpreted from the label and publication: about 28 days (+/-7) after the second vaccine dose. AZD1222 recipients given second doses at about 4 weeks or at about 12 weeks were pooled, since spike-specific TCR depth and breadth were not found to differ between the two schedules. The vaccinee samples were drawn from two UK trials, COV001 and COV002, one of which was a single-blind randomized controlled phase 2/3 trial testing AZD1222 (ChAdOx1 nCoV-19) in healthy adults. For TCRbeta chain sequencing, PBMC samples were collected from trial participants at day 0 and at day 28 after the second dose. Taken from cysteine to phenylalanine, the CDR3 has 15 residues. Only CDR3 DNA is held: 45 bases, read in frame from base 1. For CDR1 and CDR2, the germline V gene (reference sequence) lists SGHNT and YYREEE. Deletion took 3 bases off V and 13 bases off J, with a span of 20 bases between the germline ends.

The chain is encoded by TRBV5-4 joined to TRBJ1-6; the D gene is not confidently resolved. The clonotype originates from an adult who received the AZD1222 COVID-19 vaccine. The sample in question was peripheral blood, obtained 28 days after the second AZD1222 dose. The CDR3 here reads CASSSSSGRSIPLHF. The DNA is as follows: TGTGCCAGCAGCTCCTCTTCGGGTCGTTCAATTCCCCTCCACTTT.